This T cell receptor beta chain was identified during a study of identical twins. Whole-study findings and limits: Invariant MAIT and iNKT cells are populations that could partly confound zero-insertion analyses.

It was template switching that added a universal primer site, and there were unique molecular identifiers on the cDNA. A single record per CDR3 protein comes from TCRdb applying MiXCR to the 5' RACE reads. The sample lists around 1.7 million distinct CDR3 sequences, less than 40% occurring once. V was trimmed by 5 bases and J by 0 bases, leaving 12 bases between them. This CDR3 is 15 amino acids long. A remark on this clonotype: Its antigen remains unidentified.

The clonotype comes from a newborn girl in good health. Sample: cord blood. The rearrangement links TRBV12-3 or TRBV12-4 to TRBJ2-3; D uncertain. The CDR3 loop reads CASSPLSSSTDTQYF. CDR3 nucleotide sequence: TGTGCCAGCAGTCCCCTCTCGTCTAGCACAGATACGCAGTATTTT.